The rows below give T cell receptor beta chains drawn from one sample of a study of STAT5B mutations in CD4+ large granular lymphocyte leukemia. The protocol was immunoSEQ multiplex PCR, while the TCRdb copy is restricted to in-frame clones and leaves out a portion. Of thousands of clones listed, less than 80% were seen once; the top ten hold 1.5% to 2%. Sequencing was performed on PBMCs. The receptor set was obtained from a woman aged 65 to 85 with CD4+ T-cell large granular lymphocyte leukemia. Both conserved end residues are part of each CDR3. Fields, in order: V gene, clone size, D gene, J gene, CDR3 DNA, CDR3 protein. The D gene is left open where the match is weak. The size field is filled for only some rows; it gives once, few, many or a size class.

TRBV28	NA	TRBD2	TRBJ2-7	TGTGCCAGCAGTGTCCTAGCGGGGGGGCAGGCCGAGCAGTACTTC	CASSVLAGGQAEQYF
TRBV6-5	NA	NA	TRBJ2-7	TGTGCCAGCAGTTACCGCCAGGGCTACGAGCAGTACTTC	CASSYRQGYEQYF
TRBV7-2	once	TRBD1	TRBJ2-4	TGTGCCAGCAGCCTTTCGACAGGGGGGGCCAAAAACATTCAGTACTTC	CASSLSTGGAKNIQYF
TRBV18	NA	NA	TRBJ2-2	TGTGCCAGCTCCGCCGGGGGTCGGACCGGGGAGCTGTTTTTT	CASSAGGRTGELFF
TRBV2	NA	TRBD2	TRBJ2-2	TGTGCCTGGGGGGGGAAGACTAGCGACATCGGGGAGCTGTTTTTT	CAWGGKTSDIGELFF
TRBV29-1	NA	NA	TRBJ2-4	TGCAGCGACCCGAGGGAAGTAGCCAAAAACATTCAGTACTTC	CSDPREVAKNIQYF
TRBV7-3	NA	TRBD2	TRBJ2-3	TGTGCCAGCAGCTTAAGGACTAGCGGGGCATTAGGGGATACGCAGTATTTT	CASSLRTSGALGDTQYF
TRBV5-1	once	NA	TRBJ2-7	TGCGCCAGCAGCTTGGCAGGCAGCTCCTACGAGCAGTACTTC	CASSLAGSSYEQYF
TRBV19	NA	NA	TRBJ1-2	TGTGCCAGTAGGAAGGGAGGGGCGAACTATGGCTACACCTTC	CASRKGGANYGYTF
TRBV27	NA	TRBD1	TRBJ1-2	TGTGCCAGCAGGCCCACCTTGGGGACAGGACGGTATGGCTACACCTTC	CASRPTLGTGRYGYTF
TRBV10-3	NA	TRBD1	TRBJ1-1	TGTGCCATCCGCAACAGGGGGCTAAAGGATGAAGCTTTCTTT	CAIRNRGLKDEAFF
TRBV7-9	NA	NA	TRBJ1-1	TGTGCCAGCAGCTCAAGGACCCCCAATGGGAACACTGAAGCTTTCTTT	CASSSRTPNGNTEAFF
TRBV7-9	NA	NA	TRBJ1-1	TGTGCCAGCAGCTTAGGATCGAACACTGAAGCTTTCTTT	CASSLGSNTEAFF
TRBV11-2	NA	NA	TRBJ2-7	TGTGCCAGCAGCTTAGATCGGGTAGGGCGGGAGCAGTACTTC	CASSLDRVGREQYF
TRBV6-5	NA	NA	TRBJ2-7	TGTGCCAGCAGACCCTCAGCGACCAAGGGTTACGAGCAGTACTTC	CASRPSATKGYEQYF
TRBV15	once	TRBD2	TRBJ2-7	TGTGCCACCAGCAGTCTACCCTTGGAGGGACTAGCGCTCTACGAGCAGTACTTC	CATSSLPLEGLALYEQYF
TRBV5-1	NA	NA	TRBJ1-3	TGCGCCAGCAGCTTGGATGTTGTGGGCTCTGGAAACACCATATATTTT	CASSLDVVGSGNTIYF
TRBV11-2	NA	TRBD1	TRBJ1-6	TGTGCCAGCAGCTTAGATCGGGGAGGGGGCAATTCACCCCTCCACTTT	CASSLDRGGGNSPLHF
TRBV9	NA	NA	TRBJ2-7	TGTGCCAGCAGCCAAGGGACCGGATACGAGCAGTACTTC	CASSQGTGYEQYF
TRBV6-5	NA	NA	TRBJ2-1	TGTGCCAGCAGTGTTGGGGCCTCGAGTGGTGAGCAGTTCTTC	CASSVGASSGEQFF
TRBV4-1	NA	NA	TRBJ1-5	TGCGCCAGCAGCCAAGGGGGCAGAAGCAATCAGCCCCAGCATTTT	CASSQGGRSNQPQHF
TRBV4-3	NA	NA	TRBJ1-2	TGCGCCAGCAGCCAAGATGGGGGCTTGACGGTAAACTATGGCTACACCTTC	CASSQDGGLTVNYGYTF
TRBV19	NA	NA	TRBJ2-5	TGTGCCAGTAGTATAGGGGGGAGCGCGACCCAGTACTTC	CASSIGGSATQYF
TRBV7-2	NA	NA	TRBJ2-7	TGTGCCAGCAGCCCCTCCTACGAGCAGTACTTC	CASSPSYEQYF
TRBV6-1	NA	NA	TRBJ1-5	TGTGCCAGCGGCAGGGGACCGAGCAATCAGCCCCAGCATTTT	CASGRGPSNQPQHF